This TCR beta chain emerged from a study of T-cell memory formation after mild COVID-19. Findings and caveats of the study: CD4+ bias marked clones expanding day 15 to 37, unlike balanced contracting clones. What remained unconfirmed was the SARS-CoV-2 specificity of second-wave clones peaking on day 37.

A single record per CDR3 protein comes from TCRdb applying MiXCR to the 5' RACE reads. The table lists 300,000 to 350,000 distinct CDR3 sequences, roughly an eighth of them singletons. As for this clonotype: What it binds is unknown.

Per the germline V gene, CDR1 is SGHNT and CDR2 is YYREEE (reference sequence). There are 16 residues in the CDR3. J gave up 1 base and V 4 bases, and 9 bases lay outside the gene matches. The chain has TRBV5-4 and TRBJ1-1; 8 bases map to TRBD1. The receptor comes from a man in his late teens or twenties who had mild COVID-19 (a few samples of this study predate the infection). Cell type and time point are not known. Sequencing used PBMCs or a T cell subset sorted from them (not recorded which). CDR3 amino acids: CASSRGGGQGNTEAFF. The CDR3 coding sequence is TGTGCCAGCAGCCGGGGTGGAGGACAGGGGAACACTGAAGCTTTCTTT.